Listed below are T cell receptor beta chains from one sample, sequenced in a study of blood T cell repertoires in COVID-19. Produced via immunoSEQ multiplex PCR; TCRdb's table is partial and in-frame only. The sample lists roughly 410,000 clones; about 91% were seen once. Material: peripheral blood. The receptor source for this set is a middle-aged woman with COVID-19, enrolled during active disease. Each CDR3 is given without its conserved first and last residue. Size is stated for part of the rows, as once, few or many counts, or as a class when the clone is expanded.

-,TRBV25-1,TRBJ2-1,ASSEGVSGNEQF
-,TRBV24-1,TRBJ1-5,ATSDRPGTGGGSLQH
-,TRBV11-2,TRBJ2-1,ASSKDRVQAEQF
once,TRBV18,TRBJ2-7,ASSLGKGGDEQY
-,TRBV29-1,TRBJ1-5,SVKAGGTAQH
-,TRBV5-1,TRBJ1-4,ASSFRQGREEKLF
-,TRBV18,TRBJ1-5,ASSPPGTGRNQPQH
once,TRBV11-1,TRBJ1-2,ASSSAGSGYT
-,TRBV5-6,TRBJ2-3,ASIISVSGGDTQY
-,TRBV3-1/TRBV3-2,TRBJ2-7,ASSQEGLVKREQY
-,TRBV19,TRBJ1-2,ASSRSRGGYGYT
-,TRBV5-8,TRBJ1-4,ASSLMGSGEKLF
-,TRBV19,TRBJ1-2,ASSMGQGLGGYT
-,TRBV6-5,TRBJ2-7,ASMIQIPLGYEQY
-,TRBV28,TRBJ2-1,ASTHPDRTESEQF
-,TRBV7-3,TRBJ2-1,ASSLSPGDSYNEQF
-,TRBV3-1/TRBV3-2,TRBJ2-5,ASSQDRGLVTQY
-,TRBV28,TRBJ1-2,ASSLGANYGYT
-,TRBV4-3,TRBJ2-1,ASSQDSRDNEQF
-,TRBV30,TRBJ1-4,ACGQGAVNEKLF
few,TRBV6-2/TRBV6-3,TRBJ2-2,ASSDRLAGELF
-,TRBV19,TRBJ1-2,ASRTRGIYGYT
few,TRBV7-9,TRBJ1-4,ASSLGQVATNEKLF
-,TRBV13,TRBJ2-7,ASTRGRLAGEWRNEQY
-,TRBV29-1,TRBJ1-4,SVAEGVLGNEKLF
-,TRBV7-3,TRBJ2-1,ASSSTSGSAEQF
-,TRBV4-3,TRBJ1-4,ASSQGTGEEKLF
few,TRBV6-5,TRBJ1-5,ASRPTISGPQH
-,TRBV19,TRBJ1-6,ASSITGSDSPLH
-,TRBV11-2,TRBJ1-1,ASSDVTWDRLKIEAF
-,TRBV2,TRBJ1-2,ASHQGDDYGYT
-,TRBV19,TRBJ2-7,ATEQRPGTGNSYEQY
once,TRBV3-1/TRBV3-2,TRBJ1-1,ASSQAWGGTEAF
-,TRBV5-1,TRBJ2-1,ASSLGSASGGRTTYNEQF
-,TRBV5-4,TRBJ2-3,ASSAGTGWTDTQY
few,TRBV3-1/TRBV3-2,TRBJ2-2,ASSRGLAGGANTGELF
-,TRBV19,TRBJ1-4,ASSILGRGATNEKLF
once,TRBV14,TRBJ1-2,ASSQALPDSNYGYT
-,TRBV5-1,TRBJ1-1,ASSLVGPTGTEAF
-,TRBV7-2,TRBJ1-1,ASSLPSGVSTEAF
-,TRBV28,TRBJ1-2,ASSLSQGAQGGYT
-,TRBV18,TRBJ1-4,ASSPPAGYGEKLF